The T cell receptor beta chain under discussion was sequenced for a study of identical twins. Study findings and constraints: Within cord blood, abundant beta clonotypes carried fewer insertions, but memory repertoires showed no such trend.

This clonotype was detected only a few times. No antigen is known for it. Trimming pared 0 bases from V and 4 bases from J, leaving 7 bases between. This CDR3 has 13 amino acids. CDR1 is LNHNV and CDR2 is YYDKDF in the germline V gene (reference sequence). TCRdb passed the 5' RACE reads through MiXCR, listing each CDR3 protein once. The table includes more than 600,000 distinct CDR3 sequences, approximately 18% detected once. The same data also contributed to another study, on T cells expressing NK-cell markers. As that study records: Eight donors were sequenced, of whom seven were HCMV-seropositive, while the remaining one was HCMV-seronegative.

This TCR came from a woman aged 18 to 35 in good health. The sample taken for sequencing was PBMCs. The gene calls are TRBV15 and TRBJ2-7; D not certain. CDR3 sequence: CATSRDWGYEQYF. CDR3 nucleotides: TGTGCCACCAGCAGAGATTGGGGATACGAGCAGTACTTC.